This TCR beta chain was documented in a study of OX40 agonist ivuxolimab in advanced cancers. Turning to the study itself: Earlier treatment with anti-PD-1, anti-PD-L1 or anti-CTLA-4 was permitted, and about 40% had received some.

This clone was counted once. This CDR3 is 18 amino acids long. Trimming cost V 1 base and J 6 bases, with 25 bases left between them. Germline CDR1 is SEHNR and CDR2 is FQNEAQ (reference sequence). Here immunoSEQ multiplex PCR was the method, and the copy in TCRdb shows in-frame clones only, minus some. The data show 60,000 to 80,000 clones, 75% to 85% seen once. V usage is TRBV7-9 and J usage is TRBJ2-7; D perhaps matches TRBD1 (7 bases). The TCR originated in an adult with an advanced solid tumor such as melanoma, head and neck, liver or kidney cancer. The material was CD4+ or CD8+ T cells sorted from blood, obtained in a trial of the OX40 agonist ivuxolimab. The CDR3 loop is CASSLEGALASGRGEQYF. In DNA, the CDR3 is TGTGCCAGCAGCTTAGAGGGGGCGCTAGCGAGTGGTAGAGGCGAGCAGTACTTC.